This T cell receptor (beta chain) was found in a study of control samples from healthy donors and cancer patients. CDR3 length: 17 residues. Germline loops: CDR1 MDHEN, CDR2 SYDVKM. The V end lost 5 bases, the J end lost 0 bases, and 17 bases lay between the germline ends. Assay: immunoSEQ multiplex PCR; the TCRdb copy retains only in-frame clones and omits some. Among some 150,000 clones listed, 75% to 95% were seen once. Sequencing input: blood. The receptor's source is a man aged 25-45 years in good health. The V call is TRBV28, the J call TRBJ2-4, with TRBD2 as a possible D gene (6 bases). CDR3 loop: CASSTPGLRLAKNIQYF. CDR3 nucleotide sequence: TGTGCCAGCAGTACGCCGGGACTCAGACTAGCCAAAAACATTCAGTACTTC.